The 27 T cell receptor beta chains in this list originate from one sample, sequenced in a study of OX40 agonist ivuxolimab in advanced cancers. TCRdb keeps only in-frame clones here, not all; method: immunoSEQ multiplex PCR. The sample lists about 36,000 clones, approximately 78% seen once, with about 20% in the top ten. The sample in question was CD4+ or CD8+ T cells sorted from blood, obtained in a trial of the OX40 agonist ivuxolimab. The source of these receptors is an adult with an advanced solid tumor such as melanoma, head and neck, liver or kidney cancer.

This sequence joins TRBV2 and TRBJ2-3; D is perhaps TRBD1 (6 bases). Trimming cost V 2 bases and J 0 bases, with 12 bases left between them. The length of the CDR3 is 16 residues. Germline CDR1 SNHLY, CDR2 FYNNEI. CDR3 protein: CASSELRQASTDTQYF. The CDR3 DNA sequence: TGTGCCAGCAGTGAATTAAGACAGGCTAGCACAGATACGCAGTATTTT.

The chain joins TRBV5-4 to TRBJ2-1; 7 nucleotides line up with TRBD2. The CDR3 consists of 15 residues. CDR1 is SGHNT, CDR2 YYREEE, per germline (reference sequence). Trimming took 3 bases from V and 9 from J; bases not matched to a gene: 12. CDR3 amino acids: CASSWGGLGASEQFF. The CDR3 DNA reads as TGTGCCAGCAGCTGGGGAGGACTAGGCGCAAGTGAGCAGTTCTTC.

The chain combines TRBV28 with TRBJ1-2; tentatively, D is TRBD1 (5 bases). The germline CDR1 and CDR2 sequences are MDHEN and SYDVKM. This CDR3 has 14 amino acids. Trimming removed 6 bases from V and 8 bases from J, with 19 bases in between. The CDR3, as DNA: TGTGCCAGCAGGGGGGTCGGGACCGACTCAGGCTACACCTTC. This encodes CASRGVGTDSGYTF.

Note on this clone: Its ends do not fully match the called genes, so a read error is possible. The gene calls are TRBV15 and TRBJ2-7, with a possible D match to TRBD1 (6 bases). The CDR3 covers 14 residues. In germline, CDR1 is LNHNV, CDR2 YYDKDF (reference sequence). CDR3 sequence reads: CATSTRDTQREQYF. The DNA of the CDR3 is TGTGCCACTAGCACCCGGGACACCCAAAGGGAGCAGTACTTC.

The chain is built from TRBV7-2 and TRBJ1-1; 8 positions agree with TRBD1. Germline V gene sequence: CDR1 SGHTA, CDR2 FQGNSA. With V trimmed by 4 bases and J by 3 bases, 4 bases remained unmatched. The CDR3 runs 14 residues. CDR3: CASSYYRGDTEAFF. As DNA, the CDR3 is TGTGCCAGCAGCTACTACAGGGGGGACACTGAAGCTTTCTTT.

DNA for the CDR3: TGTGCCAGCAGCGTCATACCTAGGGGCTTGAACACTGAAGCTTTCTTT. Translating it yields CASSVIPRGLNTEAFF. The chain links TRBV9 to TRBJ1-1; tentatively, D is TRBD1 (5 bases). V was trimmed by 2 bases and J by 0 bases, leaving 14 bases between them. From germline, CDR1 is SGDLS and CDR2 YYNGEE. The CDR3 covers 16 residues.

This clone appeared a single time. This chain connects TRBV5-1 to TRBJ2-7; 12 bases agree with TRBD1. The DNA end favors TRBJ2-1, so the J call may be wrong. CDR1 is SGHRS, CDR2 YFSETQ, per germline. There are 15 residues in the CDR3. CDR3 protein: CASSSGQGAYNEQFF. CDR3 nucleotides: TGCGCCAGCAGCTCGGGACAGGGGGCATACAATGAGCAGTTCTTC.

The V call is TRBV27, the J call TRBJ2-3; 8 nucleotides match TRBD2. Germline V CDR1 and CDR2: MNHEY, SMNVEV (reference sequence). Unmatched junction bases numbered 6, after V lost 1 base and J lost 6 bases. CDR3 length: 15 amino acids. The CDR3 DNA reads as TGTGCCAGCAGTTTATTTCGGGGGGGGAAGGATACGCAGTATTTT. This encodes CASSLFRGGKDTQYF.

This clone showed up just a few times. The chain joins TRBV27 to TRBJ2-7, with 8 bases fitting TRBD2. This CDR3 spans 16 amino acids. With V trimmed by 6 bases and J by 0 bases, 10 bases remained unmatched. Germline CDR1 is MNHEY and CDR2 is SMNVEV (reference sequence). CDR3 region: CASRRLLAAVSYEQYF. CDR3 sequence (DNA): TGTGCCAGCAGGCGACTACTAGCGGCGGTCTCCTACGAGCAGTACTTC.

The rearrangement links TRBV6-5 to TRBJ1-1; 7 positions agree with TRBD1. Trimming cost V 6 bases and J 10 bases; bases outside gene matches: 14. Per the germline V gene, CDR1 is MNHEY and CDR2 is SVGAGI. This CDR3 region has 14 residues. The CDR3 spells CASRKQGQLLRAFF. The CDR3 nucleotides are TGTGCCAGCAGAAAACAGGGACAGCTGTTGCGAGCTTTCTTT.

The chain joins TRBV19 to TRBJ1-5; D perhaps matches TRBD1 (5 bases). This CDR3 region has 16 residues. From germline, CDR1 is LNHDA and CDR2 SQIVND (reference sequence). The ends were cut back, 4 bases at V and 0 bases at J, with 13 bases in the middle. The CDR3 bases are TGTGCCAGTAGTACGACCGGGACCTATAGCAATCAGCCCCAGCATTTT. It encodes CASSTTGTYSNQPQHF. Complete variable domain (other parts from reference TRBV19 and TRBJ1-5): DGGITQSPKYLFRKEGQNVTLSCEQNLNHDAMYWYRQDPGQGLRLIYYSQIVNDFQKGDIAEGYSVSREKKESFPLTVTSAQKNPTAFYLCASSTTGTYSNQPQHFGDGTRLSIL.

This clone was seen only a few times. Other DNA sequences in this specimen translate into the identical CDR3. The chain's CDR3 is CAWSLGINYGYTF. As DNA, the CDR3 is TGTGCCTGGAGTCTGGGCATCAACTATGGCTACACCTTC. The chain combines TRBV30 with TRBJ1-2; no firm D call. This CDR3 has 13 residues. Germline V lookup: CDR1 GTSNPN, CDR2 SVGIG (reference sequence). The germline V and J ends were trimmed by 2 bases and 2 bases, with 9 bases remaining between them.

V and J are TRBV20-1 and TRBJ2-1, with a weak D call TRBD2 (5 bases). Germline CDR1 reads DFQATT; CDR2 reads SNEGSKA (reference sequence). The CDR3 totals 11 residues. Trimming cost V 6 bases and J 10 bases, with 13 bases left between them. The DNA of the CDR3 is TGCAGTGCGCAACTAGTTTGGGAGCAGTTCTTC. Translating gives CSAQLVWEQFF.

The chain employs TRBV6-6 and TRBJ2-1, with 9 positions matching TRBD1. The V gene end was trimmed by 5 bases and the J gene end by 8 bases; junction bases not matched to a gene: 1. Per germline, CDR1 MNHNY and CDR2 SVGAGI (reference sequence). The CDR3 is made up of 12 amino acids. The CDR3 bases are TGTGCCAGCAGTGGGACAGGGCATGAGCAGTTCTTC. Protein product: CASSGTGHEQFF.

CDR3 sequence: CASSRPDSYEQYF. In nucleotides, the CDR3 is TGTGCCAGCAGCCGCCCGGACAGCTACGAGCAGTACTTC. The chain joins TRBV14 to TRBJ2-7; the D gene is possibly TRBD1 (6 bases). The V gene's germline CDR1 is SGHDN and CDR2 FVKESK. The CDR3 has 13 residues. Trimming removed 4 bases at V and 3 bases at J, with 10 bases between.

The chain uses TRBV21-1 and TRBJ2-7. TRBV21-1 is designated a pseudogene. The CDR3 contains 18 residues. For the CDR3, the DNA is TGTGCCAGCAGCAAAGTCGACCCCGTAAGCTCTTGCTCCTACGAGCAGTACTTC. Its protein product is CASSKVDPVSSCSYEQYF.

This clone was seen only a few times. The chain's CDR3 is CASSYTRPTGLETQYF. The CDR3 nucleotides read TGTGCCAGCAGTTACACTCGCCCCACAGGGTTGGAGACCCAGTACTTC. The rearrangement uses TRBV6-5 and TRBJ2-5, with D maybe TRBD1 (6 bases). CDR1 MNHEY and CDR2 SVGAGI come from the germline V gene. Trimming cost V 2 bases and J 5 bases, with 18 bases left between them. The CDR3 contains 16 residues.

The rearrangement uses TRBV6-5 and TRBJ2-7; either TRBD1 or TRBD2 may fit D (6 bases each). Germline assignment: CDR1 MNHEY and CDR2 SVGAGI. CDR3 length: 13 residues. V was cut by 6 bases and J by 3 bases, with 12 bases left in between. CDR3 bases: TGTGCCAGCAGCCGGAAGGGGGGCTACGAGCAGTACTTC. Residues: CASSRKGGYEQYF.

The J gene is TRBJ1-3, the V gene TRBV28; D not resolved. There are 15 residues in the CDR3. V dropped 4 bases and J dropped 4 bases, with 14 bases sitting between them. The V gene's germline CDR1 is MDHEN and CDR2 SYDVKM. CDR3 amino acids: CASSSGLVVGNTIYF. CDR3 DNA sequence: TGTGCCAGCAGTTCGGGATTAGTGGTCGGAAACACCATATATTTT.

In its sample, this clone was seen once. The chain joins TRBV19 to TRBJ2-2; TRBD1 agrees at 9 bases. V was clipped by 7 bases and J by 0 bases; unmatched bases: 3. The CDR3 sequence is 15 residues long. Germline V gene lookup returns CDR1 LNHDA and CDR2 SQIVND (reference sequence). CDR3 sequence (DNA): TGTGCCAGTAATCGACAGGGGGCGAACACCGGGGAGCTGTTTTTT. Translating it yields CASNRQGANTGELFF.

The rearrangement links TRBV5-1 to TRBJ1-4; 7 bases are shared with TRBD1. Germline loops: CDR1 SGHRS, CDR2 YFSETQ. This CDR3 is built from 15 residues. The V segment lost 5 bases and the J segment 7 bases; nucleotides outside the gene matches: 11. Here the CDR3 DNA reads TGCGCCAGCAGTAGACAGGGAAGGGGAGGTGAAAAACTGTTTTTT. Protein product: CASSRQGRGGEKLFF.

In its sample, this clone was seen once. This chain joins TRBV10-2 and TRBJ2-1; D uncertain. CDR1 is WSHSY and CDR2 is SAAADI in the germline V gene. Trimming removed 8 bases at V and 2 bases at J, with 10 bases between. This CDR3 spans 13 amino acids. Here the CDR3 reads CASGGLPYNEQFF. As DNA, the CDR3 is TGCGCCAGCGGCGGCTTACCCTACAATGAGCAGTTCTTC.

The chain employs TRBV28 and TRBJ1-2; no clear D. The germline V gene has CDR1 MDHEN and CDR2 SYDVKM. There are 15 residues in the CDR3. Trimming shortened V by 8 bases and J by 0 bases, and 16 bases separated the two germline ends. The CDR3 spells CASRGEGQANYGYTF. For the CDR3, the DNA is TGTGCCAGCCGCGGGGAGGGCCAAGCTAACTATGGCTACACCTTC.

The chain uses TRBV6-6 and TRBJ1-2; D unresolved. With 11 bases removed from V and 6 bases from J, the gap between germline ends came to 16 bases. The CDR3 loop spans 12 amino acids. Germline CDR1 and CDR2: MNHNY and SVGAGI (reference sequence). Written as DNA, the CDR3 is TGTGCCGGCACCCCTAGTCGGGATGGCTACACCTTC. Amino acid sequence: CAGTPSRDGYTF.

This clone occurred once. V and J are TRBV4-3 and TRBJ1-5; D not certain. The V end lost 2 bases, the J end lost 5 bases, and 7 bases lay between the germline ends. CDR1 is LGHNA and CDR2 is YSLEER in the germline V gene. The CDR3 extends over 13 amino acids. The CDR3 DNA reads TGCGCCAGCAGCCAACACCGAGATCAGCCCCAGCATTTT. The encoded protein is CASSQHRDQPQHF.

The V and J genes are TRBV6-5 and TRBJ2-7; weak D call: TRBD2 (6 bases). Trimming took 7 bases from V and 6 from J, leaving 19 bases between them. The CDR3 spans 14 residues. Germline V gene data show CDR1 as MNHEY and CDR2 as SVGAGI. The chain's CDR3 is CASNDRREVGEQYF. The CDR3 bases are TGTGCCAGCAACGACAGAAGGGAGGTCGGCGAGCAGTACTTC.

CDR3: CASSPWPQGRREQPQHF. Written as DNA, the CDR3 is TGTGCCAGCTCACCATGGCCCCAGGGTAGGAGAGAACAGCCCCAGCATTTT. The rearrangement uses TRBV18 and TRBJ1-5; a possible D gene is TRBD1 (5 bases). V lost 2 bases to trimming and J lost 7 bases, with 21 bases between them. Germline V gene lookup returns CDR1 KGHSH and CDR2 LQKENI. The CDR3 is 17 amino acids.